The T cell receptor (beta chain) under discussion was sequenced for a study of blood T cells in healthy people across ages (dated by TCRdb to the mid-2010s). Study-level background: In model experiments, template switching captured roughly one uniquely barcoded TCR beta cDNA molecule for every two T cells. To track age-related changes in TCR beta repertoire diversity, the study relied on deep sequencing normalized with unique cDNA molecular identifiers. Four age groups were formed from the donors: young (average 16 years), middle-aged (approximately 41), aged (roughly 59) and long-lived (approximately 80). Donors of different ages were randomly distributed across sequencing lanes to avoid experimental bias. For two donors (one aged 18 to 29 and one aged 80 or older), the study analyzed two additional independent replicas of 1 million unique cDNA reads from the same blood draw. What the study reported, not specific to this receptor: The CMV infection status of donors was not known, potentially confounding age-related changes in expanded clonotypes. Because profiling used bulk unsorted PBMCs, naive and antigen-experienced compartments could not be compared conclusively. Estimates of total diversity based on one million sequenced T cells were regarded as lower bounds and as underestimates. There was a strong correlation between observed TCR beta diversity and the percentage of naive T cells measured by flow cytometry. Observed TCR beta diversity per million T cells fell roughly linearly with age, and a significant reduction was already apparent by age around 39. The long-lived group showed more naive CD4+ T cells, fewer expanded clones and increased TCR diversity than the aged group, suggesting age selection.

This clonotype was recorded a few times. This receptor's antigen is unknown. Per-base qualities were not stored, and no clone one base away is much larger. The donors were 40 or so Caucasian individuals from Russia, aged 6 to 90 years, who were systemically healthy. Each donor gave around 9.5 milliliters of peripheral blood, collected into EDTA-treated Vacutainer tubes. Ficoll-Paque density-gradient centrifugation was used to isolate PBMCs, with at least 6.5 million obtained per sample. Trizol reagent was used to extract total RNA from the PBMCs, yielding at least 5.5 micrograms per sample. The percentages of naive CD45RAhigh/CD27high T cells were determined by flow cytometry on a PBMC aliquot from every donor. The library came from 5' RACE. This sample was sequenced with an Illumina HiSeq 2500. A second PCR of 7 to 11 cycles was performed with a sample-barcoded 5' primer and a J-beta primer mix. Each TCR beta cDNA molecule received a unique molecular identifier from a template-switch 5' adaptor carrying 12 random nucleotides. Each sample yielded at least 3 million CDR3-containing paired-end reads. The Mint cDNA synthesis kit, primed by a TRBC-specific oligonucleotide, was used to synthesize first-strand cDNA from all RNA. Following uracil-DNA glycosylase treatment, a first 18-cycle PCR with universal primers M1SS and BC2_uni_R was performed on all cDNA. From the authors' description of their analysis: For normalization, 1 million high-quality reads were randomly selected from each sample, with every read carrying a distinct molecular identifier. Reads with shared molecular identifiers were discarded instead of being binned into consensus sequences. MiTCR, set to a Q25 quality threshold and the strictest error-elimination algorithm, was used for CDR3 identification, clonotype clustering and error correction. A nonparametric unseen species model with Euler transformation was used to estimate lower-bound total TCR beta diversity. TCRdb passed the public sequencing reads through fastp at Q25 and MiXCR, retaining productive beta sequences. CDR3 protein sequences are deduplicated, and each keeps its most common genes and DNA. V and J calls and clone size were set by TCRdb, not the authors. The sample has 380,000 or so distinct CDR3 sequences on record, about 49% of them singletons. Jointly, the top ten make up about 54% of the sample.

V has 3 bases trimmed and J has 0 bases trimmed; junction bases matching no gene number 6. Including the terminal cysteine and phenylalanine, the CDR3 comprises 17 residues. Just CDR3 DNA is preserved here, 51 bases in frame from base 1. As encoded in the germline V gene, CDR1 is SGHVS while CDR2 is FNYEAQ. The receptor comes from a man aged 60-69 years in good health. The V and J genes are TRBV7-6 and TRBJ2-4; TRBD1 fits 9 bases in the junction. The sequenced sample consisted of blood. The nucleotide sequence reads as follows: TGTGCCAGCAGCTTCGGGACAGGGTCCGTAGCCAAAAACATTCAGTACTTC. It codes for CASSFGTGSVAKNIQYF.